The present TCR beta chain was sequenced within a study of blood T cells in healthy people across ages. Together with a sample-barcoded 5' primer, a J-beta primer mix was included in a second PCR lasting roughly 6 to 12 cycles. One entry per CDR3 protein results from TCRdb running MiXCR on the 5' RACE reads. The sample has about 970,000 distinct CDR3 sequences; 51% are singletons. CDR3 length: 18 amino acids. Germline values: CDR1 DFQATT, CDR2 SNEGSKA (reference sequence). Trimming stripped 3 bases from V and 8 bases from J, with 31 bases between. Sequenced material: blood. The receptor comes from a woman aged 55-75 years in good health. This chain joins TRBV20-1 and TRBJ1-2; possibly TRBD1 for D (5 bases). The DNA of the CDR3 is TGCAGTGCTAGTGATTTAATCGGGTCAGCAGTAAGGGACGACGGCTACACCTTC. It translates to CSASDLIGSAVRDDGYTF.